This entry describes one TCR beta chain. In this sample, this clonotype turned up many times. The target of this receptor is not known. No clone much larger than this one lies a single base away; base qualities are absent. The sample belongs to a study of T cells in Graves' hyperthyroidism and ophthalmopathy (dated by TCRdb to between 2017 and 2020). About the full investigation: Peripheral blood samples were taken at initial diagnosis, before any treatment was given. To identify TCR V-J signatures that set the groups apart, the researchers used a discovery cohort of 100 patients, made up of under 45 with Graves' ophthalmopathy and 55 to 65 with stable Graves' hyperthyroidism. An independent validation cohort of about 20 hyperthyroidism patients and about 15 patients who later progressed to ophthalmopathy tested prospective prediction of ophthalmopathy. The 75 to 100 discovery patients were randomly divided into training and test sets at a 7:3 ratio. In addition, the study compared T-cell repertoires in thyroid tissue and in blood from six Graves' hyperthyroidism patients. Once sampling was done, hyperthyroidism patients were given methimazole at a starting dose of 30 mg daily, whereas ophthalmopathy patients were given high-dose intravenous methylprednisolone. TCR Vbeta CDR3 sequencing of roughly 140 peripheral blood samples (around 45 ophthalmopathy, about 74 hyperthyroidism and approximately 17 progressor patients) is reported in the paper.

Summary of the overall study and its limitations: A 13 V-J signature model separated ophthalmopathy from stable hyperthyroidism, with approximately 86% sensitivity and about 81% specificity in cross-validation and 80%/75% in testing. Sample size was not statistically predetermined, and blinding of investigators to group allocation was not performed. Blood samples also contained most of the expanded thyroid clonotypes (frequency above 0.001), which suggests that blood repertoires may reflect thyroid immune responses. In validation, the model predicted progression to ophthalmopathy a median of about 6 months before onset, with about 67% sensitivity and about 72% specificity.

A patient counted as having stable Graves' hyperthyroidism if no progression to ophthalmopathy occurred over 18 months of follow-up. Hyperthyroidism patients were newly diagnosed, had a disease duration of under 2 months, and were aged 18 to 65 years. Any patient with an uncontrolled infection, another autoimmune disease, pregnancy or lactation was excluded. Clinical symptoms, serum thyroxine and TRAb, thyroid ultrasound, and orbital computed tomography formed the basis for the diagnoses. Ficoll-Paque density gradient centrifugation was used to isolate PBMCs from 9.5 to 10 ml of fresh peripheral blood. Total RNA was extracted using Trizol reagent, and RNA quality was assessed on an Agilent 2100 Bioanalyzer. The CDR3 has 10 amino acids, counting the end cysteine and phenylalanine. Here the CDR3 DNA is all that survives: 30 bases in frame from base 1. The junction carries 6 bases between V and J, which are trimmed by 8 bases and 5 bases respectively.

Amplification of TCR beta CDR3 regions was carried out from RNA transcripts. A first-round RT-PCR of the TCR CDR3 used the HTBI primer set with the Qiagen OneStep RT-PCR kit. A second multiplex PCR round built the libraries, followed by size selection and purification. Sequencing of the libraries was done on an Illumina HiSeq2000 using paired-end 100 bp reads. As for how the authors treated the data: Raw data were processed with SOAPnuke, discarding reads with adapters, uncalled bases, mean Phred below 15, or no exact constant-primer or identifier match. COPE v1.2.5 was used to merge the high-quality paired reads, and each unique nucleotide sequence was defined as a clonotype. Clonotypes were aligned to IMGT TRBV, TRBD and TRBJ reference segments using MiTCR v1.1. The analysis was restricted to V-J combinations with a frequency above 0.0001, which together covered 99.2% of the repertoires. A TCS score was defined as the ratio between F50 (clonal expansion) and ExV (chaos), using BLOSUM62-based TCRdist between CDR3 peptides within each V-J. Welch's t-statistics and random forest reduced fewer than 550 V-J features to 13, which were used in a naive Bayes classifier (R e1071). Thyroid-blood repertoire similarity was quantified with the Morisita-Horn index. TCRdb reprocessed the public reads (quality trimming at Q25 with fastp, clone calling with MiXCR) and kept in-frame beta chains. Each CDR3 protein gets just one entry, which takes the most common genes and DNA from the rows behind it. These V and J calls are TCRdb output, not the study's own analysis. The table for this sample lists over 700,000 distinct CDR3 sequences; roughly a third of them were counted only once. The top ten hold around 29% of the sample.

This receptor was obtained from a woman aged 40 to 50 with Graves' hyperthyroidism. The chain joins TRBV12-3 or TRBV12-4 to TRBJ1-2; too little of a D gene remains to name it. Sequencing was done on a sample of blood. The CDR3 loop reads CASWAYGYTF. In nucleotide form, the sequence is TGTGCCAGCTGGGCTTATGGCTACACCTTC.